This T cell receptor (beta chain) was observed in a study of OX40 agonist ivuxolimab in advanced cancers. Study overall: Previous treatment with anti-PD-1, anti-PD-L1 or anti-CTLA-4 therapy was allowed; approximately 40% had received some.

The CDR3 contains 14 residues. Germline CDR1 is LNHDA and CDR2 is SQIVND (reference sequence). Deletions cut 0 bases from V and 5 bases from J, with 10 bases between. Clones were sequenced by immunoSEQ multiplex PCR, and TCRdb holds only the in-frame ones, with some missing. Of nearly 60,000 clones in the sample, around four fifths are singletons; the top ten hold 0.75% to 0.8%. The chain carries TRBV19 and TRBJ2-5; a weak D match, TRBD1 (6 bases). The clonotype comes from an adult with an advanced solid tumor such as melanoma, head and neck, liver or kidney cancer. The sample in question was CD4+ or CD8+ T cells sorted from blood, obtained in a trial of the OX40 agonist ivuxolimab. The CDR3: CASSIDDGQETQYF. The CDR3 region has the DNA TGTGCCAGTAGTATAGATGACGGACAGGAGACCCAGTACTTC.